The text below deals with one TCR beta chain. The sample originates from a study of blood T cell repertoires in COVID-19. Study summary: COVID-19 samples collected from the United States, Italy and Spain covered acute and convalescent phases. PBMCs, B-cell-depleted T cells, or T cells provided the cDNA or gDNA that made up the material.

The germline V gene encodes CDR1 SGHRS and CDR2 YFSETQ. The CDR3 sequence is 13 residues long. V was pared by 7 bases and J by 2 bases, with 12 bases between. In the original analysis: Amplification with reference gene primers provided the estimates of nucleated cell counts. Sequencing used immunoSEQ multiplex PCR; TCRdb keeps in-frame clones, though not all of them. Clonal size and the V and J genes are those of that table, whereas D and trimming came from the DNA. In the table there are 160,000 or so clones, just over 90% of which are singletons. Seattle patients were enrolled while actively infected and followed longitudinally.

The chain carries TRBV5-1 and TRBJ2-5; possibly TRBD2 for D (6 bases). The sequence was collected from a woman in her sixties or seventies with COVID-19, enrolled during active disease. Sequencing input: peripheral blood. This chain's CDR3 is CASGGTIQETQYF. In nucleotides, the CDR3 is TGCGCCAGCGGCGGGACCATACAAGAGACCCAGTACTTC.